What follows describes a single T cell receptor (beta chain). The assay was immunoSEQ multiplex PCR, and TCRdb's table has in-frame clones only and misses some. The sample shows 150,000 to 200,000 clones, approximately 90% of them seen only once. The source of the sample is a study of blood T cell repertoires in COVID-19. Germline-derived CDR1 and CDR2 are LNHNV and YYDKDF (reference sequence). V lost 1 base, J lost 3 bases, and 7 bases lay in between. The CDR3 spans 13 residues. The sequence derives from a man in his 70s with active or convalescent COVID-19. The chain links TRBV15 to TRBJ2-7; D is ambiguous. Material for sequencing was peripheral blood. The CDR3 region is CATSRGSNYEQYF. The CDR3 nucleotides are TGTGCCACCAGCAGAGGTTCAAACTACGAGCAGTACTTC.